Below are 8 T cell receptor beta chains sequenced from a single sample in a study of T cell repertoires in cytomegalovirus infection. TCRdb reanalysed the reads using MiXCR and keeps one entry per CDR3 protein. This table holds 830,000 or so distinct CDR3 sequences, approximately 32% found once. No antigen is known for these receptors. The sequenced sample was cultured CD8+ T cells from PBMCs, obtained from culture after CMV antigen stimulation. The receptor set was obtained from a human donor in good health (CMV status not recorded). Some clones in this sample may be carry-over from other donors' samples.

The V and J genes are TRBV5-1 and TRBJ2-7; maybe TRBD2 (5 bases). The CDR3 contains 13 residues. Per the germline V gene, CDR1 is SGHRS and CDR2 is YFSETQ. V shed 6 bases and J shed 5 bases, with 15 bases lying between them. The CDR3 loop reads CASNVGVTDEQYF. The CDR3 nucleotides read TGCGCCAGCAACGTCGGGGTTACTGACGAGCAGTACTTC.

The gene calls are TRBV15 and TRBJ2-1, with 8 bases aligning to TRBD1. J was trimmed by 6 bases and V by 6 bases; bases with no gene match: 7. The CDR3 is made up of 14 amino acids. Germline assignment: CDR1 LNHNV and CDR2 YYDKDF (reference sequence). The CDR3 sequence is CATSTGQGANEQFF. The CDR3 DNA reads TGTGCCACCAGTACAGGGCAGGGGGCCAATGAGCAGTTCTTC.

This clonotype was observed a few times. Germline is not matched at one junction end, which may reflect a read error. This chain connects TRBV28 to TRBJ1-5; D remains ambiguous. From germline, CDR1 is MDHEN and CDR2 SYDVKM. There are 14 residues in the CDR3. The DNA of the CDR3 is TGTGCCAGCCGTTTCGCCGGCGACAATCAGCCCCAGCATTTT. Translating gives CASRFAGDNQPQHF.

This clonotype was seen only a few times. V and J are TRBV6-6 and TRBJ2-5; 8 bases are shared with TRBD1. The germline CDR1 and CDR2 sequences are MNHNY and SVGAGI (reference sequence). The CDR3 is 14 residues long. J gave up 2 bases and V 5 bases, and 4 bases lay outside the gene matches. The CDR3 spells CASSQTGAQETQYF. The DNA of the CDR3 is TGTGCCAGCAGTCAGACAGGGGCGCAAGAGACCCAGTACTTC.

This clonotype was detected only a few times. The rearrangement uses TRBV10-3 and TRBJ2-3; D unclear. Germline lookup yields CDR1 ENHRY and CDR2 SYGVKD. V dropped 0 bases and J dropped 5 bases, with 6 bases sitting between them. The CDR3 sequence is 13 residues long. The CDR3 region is CAISESQLDTQYF. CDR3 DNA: TGTGCCATCAGTGAGTCTCAATTAGATACGCAGTATTTT.

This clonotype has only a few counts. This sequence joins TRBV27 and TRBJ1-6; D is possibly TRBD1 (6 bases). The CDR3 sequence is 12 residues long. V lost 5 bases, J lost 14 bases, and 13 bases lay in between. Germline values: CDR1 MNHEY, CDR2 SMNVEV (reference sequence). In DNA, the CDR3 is TGTGCCAGCAGTACAATCAGGGGAGCCCTCCACTTT. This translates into CASSTIRGALHF.

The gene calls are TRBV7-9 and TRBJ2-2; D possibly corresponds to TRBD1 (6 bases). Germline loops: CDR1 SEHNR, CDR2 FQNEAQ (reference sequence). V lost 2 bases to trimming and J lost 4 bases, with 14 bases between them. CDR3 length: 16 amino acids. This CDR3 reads CASSLKTGHLTGELFF. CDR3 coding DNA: TGTGCCAGCAGCTTAAAAACGGGACACCTCACCGGGGAGCTGTTTTTT.

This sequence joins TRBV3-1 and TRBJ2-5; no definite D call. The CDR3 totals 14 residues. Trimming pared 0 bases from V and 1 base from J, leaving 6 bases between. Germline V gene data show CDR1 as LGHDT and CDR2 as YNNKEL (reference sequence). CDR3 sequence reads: CASSQEWGQETQYF. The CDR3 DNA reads TGTGCCAGCAGCCAAGAATGGGGCCAAGAGACCCAGTACTTC.